This T cell receptor (beta chain) stems from a study of T cell clones after liver transplantation. Study in general: In this trial, immunosuppression withdrawal was attempted within 2 years of liver transplant. A pre-transplant mixed lymphocyte reaction with TCRbeta sequencing defined graft-donor-reactive clones followed in post-transplant blood. As an antigen-independent comparator, third-party-reactive TCRbeta sequences came from pre-transplant mixed lymphocyte reactions.

TCRdb's copy holds only in-frame clones and misses some; the assay was immunoSEQ multiplex PCR. The sample contains around 77,000 clones, around 80% of which appear only once. Germline CDR1 and CDR2: SGHTA and FQGNSA. V was shortened by 5 bases and J by 0 bases, with 14 bases between the two germline ends. The CDR3 loop spans 15 amino acids. The sample consisted of CD4+ T cells from blood, taken 12 months after liver transplant. V usage is TRBV7-2 and J usage is TRBJ2-7; possibly TRBD2 for D (5 bases). The clonotype originates from a human patient who received a liver transplant. The T cells may partly be graft donor cells. CDR3 sequence: CASSPTGVTSYEQYF. Here the CDR3 DNA reads TGTGCCAGCAGCCCGACCGGGGTTACCTCCTACGAGCAGTACTTC. Together with reference TRBV7-2 and TRBJ2-7, the CDR3 gives the full variable domain: GAGVSQSPSNKVTEKGKDVELRCDPISGHTALYWYRQSLGQGLEFLIYFQGNSAPDKSGLPSDRFSAERTGGSVSTLTIQRTQQEDSAVYLCASSPTGVTSYEQYFGPGTRLTVT.